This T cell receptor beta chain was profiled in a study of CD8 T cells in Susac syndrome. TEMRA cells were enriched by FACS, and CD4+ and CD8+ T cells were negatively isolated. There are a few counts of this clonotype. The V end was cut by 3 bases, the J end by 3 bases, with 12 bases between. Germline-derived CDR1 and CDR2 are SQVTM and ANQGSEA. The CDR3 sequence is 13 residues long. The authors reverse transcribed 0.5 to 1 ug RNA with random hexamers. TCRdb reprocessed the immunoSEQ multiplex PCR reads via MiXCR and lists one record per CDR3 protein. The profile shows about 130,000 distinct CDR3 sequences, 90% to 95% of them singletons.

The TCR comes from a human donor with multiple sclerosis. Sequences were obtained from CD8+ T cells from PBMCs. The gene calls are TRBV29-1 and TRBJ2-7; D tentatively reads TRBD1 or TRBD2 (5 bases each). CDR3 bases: TGCAGCGTTGACGGGGACGACTACTACGAGCAGTACTTC. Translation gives CSVDGDDYYEQYF.